The next 17 T cell receptor beta chains were all read from a single sample in a study of shared clonotypes between healthy human individuals. Sequencing used immunoSEQ multiplex PCR; TCRdb keeps in-frame clones, though not all of them. The table records 740,000 or so clones, around 73% of them present only once. Sequenced sample: memory CD4+ T cells sorted from blood. Subset defined: CD45RA-negative fraction. The source is a woman aged 25 to 45 in good health.

The chain's CDR3 is CASSPGRSSGDVQFF. The CDR3 DNA reads as TGTGCCAGCAGCCCAGGTCGGAGTAGCGGAGACGTGCAGTTCTTC. The chain uses TRBV11-2 and TRBJ2-1, with D perhaps TRBD2 (6 bases). Germline V gene sequence: CDR1 SGHAT, CDR2 FQNNGV. The CDR3 spans 15 residues. Trimming left V 5 bases short and J 12 bases short, with 23 bases between.

The chain recombines TRBV29-1 with TRBJ1-2; D unclear. This CDR3 is 14 amino acids long. Trimming cost V 1 base and J 1 base, with 10 bases left between them. The V gene's germline CDR1 is SQVTM and CDR2 ANQGSEA. CDR3 sequence (DNA): TGCAGCGTTGAAGTCGACCGGCATAACTATGGCTACACCTTC. This encodes CSVEVDRHNYGYTF.

The chain employs TRBV2 and TRBJ1-1; no clear D gene. From germline, CDR1 is SNHLY and CDR2 FYNNEI. The CDR3 length is 13 residues. Trimming pared 7 bases from V and 7 bases from J, leaving 16 bases between. CDR3 coding DNA: TGTGCCAGCATACGGGCGTCTAGAGGTGAAGCTTTCTTT. It is translated as CASIRASRGEAFF.

Only one count was recorded for this clone. The J gene is TRBJ2-2, the V gene TRBV2; 10 bases are a match to TRBD2. Trimming at V came to 6 bases and at J to 5 bases, leaving 3 bases not matched to a gene. This CDR3 has 14 residues. Looked up from germline, CDR1 is SNHLY and CDR2 is FYNNEI. The CDR3 protein is CASRGLAATGELFF. In DNA form, the CDR3 reads TGTGCCAGCAGAGGACTAGCGGCGACCGGGGAGCTGTTTTTT.

This chain joins TRBV21-1 and TRBJ1-2. TRBV21-1 is classified as a pseudogene. The CDR3 is 13 residues long. This chain's CDR3 is CASSDSGSRGYTF. In DNA, the CDR3 is TGTGCCAGCAGCGATTCCGGTTCCCGGGGCTACACCTTC.

The chain has TRBV9 and TRBJ2-5, with no clear D. Germline CDR1 is SGDLS and CDR2 is YYNGEE. V shed 4 bases and J shed 1 base, with 8 bases lying between them. This CDR3 region has 13 residues. CDR3 DNA sequence: TGTGCCAGCAGCTTGAATACCCAAGAGACCCAGTACTTC. It translates to CASSLNTQETQYF.

J is TRBJ2-7 and V is TRBV6-6, with 11 bases matching TRBD2. In germline, CDR1 is MNHNY, CDR2 SVGAGI (reference sequence). The ends lost 7 bases at V and 3 bases at J; junction bases unmatched: 11. The CDR3 is 16 amino acids. The CDR3 region is CASTYTTSGTYYEQYF. For the CDR3, the DNA is TGTGCCAGCACCTACACGACTAGCGGGACGTACTACGAGCAGTACTTC.

The chain links TRBV5-1 to TRBJ2-5; D is uncertain. V was shortened by 3 bases and J by 5 bases, with 14 bases between the two germline ends. Per germline, CDR1 SGHRS and CDR2 YFSETQ. This CDR3 has 14 residues. The CDR3 spells CASSWAPPSETQYF. DNA of the CDR3: TGCGCCAGCAGCTGGGCGCCGCCATCGGAGACCCAGTACTTC.

The chain recombines TRBV4-1 with TRBJ2-3; 12 nucleotides align to TRBD1. Germline-derived CDR1 and CDR2 are MGHRA and YSYEKL. CDR3 size: 17 residues. Losses at the gene ends were 3 bases for V and 6 bases for J; bases not matched to a gene: 10. The CDR3 region is CASSHYAGQGARDTQYF. The CDR3 bases are TGCGCCAGCAGCCATTATGCGGGACAGGGGGCCCGGGATACGCAGTATTTT.

This clone has just a few counts. V is TRBV28 and J is TRBJ1-5; D remains unclear. This CDR3 has 14 amino acids. From germline, CDR1 is MDHEN and CDR2 SYDVKM. Trimming pared 2 bases from V and 7 bases from J, leaving 12 bases between. CDR3 region: CASSLLVVAQPQHF. CDR3 bases: TGTGCCAGCAGTTTACTAGTAGTGGCACAGCCCCAGCATTTT.

This clone was found once. The chain combines TRBV25-1 with TRBJ2-1, with D tentatively TRBD2 (6 bases). The germline V gene encodes CDR1 MGHDK and CDR2 SYGVNS. The CDR3 totals 13 residues. V shed 6 bases and J shed 3 bases, with 9 bases lying between them. This CDR3 is CASSRGGYNEQFF. DNA of the CDR3: TGTGCCAGCAGCCGGGGAGGCTACAATGAGCAGTTCTTC.

This clone was observed a single time. This chain uses TRBV19 with TRBJ1-5; no reliable D call. Per germline, CDR1 LNHDA and CDR2 SQIVND (reference sequence). The CDR3 covers 13 residues. V lost 7 bases, J lost 3 bases, and 10 bases lay in between. The CDR3 loop is CASMVALNQPQHF. The CDR3 DNA reads TGTGCCAGTATGGTGGCACTCAATCAGCCCCAGCATTTT. Based on the CDR3 plus reference TRBV19 and TRBJ1-5, the full variable domain is DGGITQSPKYLFRKEGQNVTLSCEQNLNHDAMYWYRQDPGQGLRLIYYSQIVNDFQKGDIAEGYSVSREKKESFPLTVTSAQKNPTAFYLCASMVALNQPQHFGDGTRLSIL.

In its sample, this clone was seen a few times. CDR3 in amino acids: CASSYFGTPTYGYTF. CDR3 nucleotides: TGTGCCAGCAGCTATTTCGGGACCCCTACCTATGGCTACACCTTC. V gene TRBV5-5 combines with J gene TRBJ1-2; TRBD1 might be the D (5 bases). This CDR3 has 15 amino acids. Per germline, CDR1 SGHKS and CDR2 YYEKEE (reference sequence). V lost 3 bases and J 4 bases, leaving 16 bases between the germline ends.

The rearrangement uses TRBV19 and TRBJ2-7; 9 nucleotides agree with TRBD1. CDR1 is LNHDA and CDR2 is SQIVND in the germline V gene (reference sequence). This CDR3 contains 16 residues. V was clipped by 6 bases and J by 1 base; unmatched bases: 10. The CDR3 here is CASSIQGARGSYEQYF. The DNA of the CDR3 is TGTGCCAGTAGCATACAGGGGGCCCGGGGGTCCTACGAGCAGTACTTC.

In regard to this clone: Other DNA sequences from this sample encode an identical CDR3 as well. V gene TRBV28 combines with J gene TRBJ1-2, with unresolved D. V lost 2 bases and J 5 bases, leaving 6 bases between the germline ends. This CDR3 spans 12 amino acids. Germline lookup yields CDR1 MDHEN and CDR2 SYDVKM. DNA for the CDR3: TGTGCCAGCAGTTTAGGACCGTATGGCTACACCTTC. This codes for CASSLGPYGYTF.

This clone was found many times. The rearrangement uses TRBV28 and TRBJ1-5; perhaps TRBD1 as D (6 bases). The CDR3 contains 15 residues. The V gene lost 7 bases and the J gene lost 2 bases, with 15 bases spanning the gap. From germline, CDR1 is MDHEN and CDR2 SYDVKM. The DNA of the CDR3 is TGTGCCAGCAAGATACAGGGATCAGGCAATCAGCCCCAGCATTTT. It specifies CASKIQGSGNQPQHF.

The gene calls are TRBV9 and TRBJ2-1, with 7 bases that match TRBD1. Germline V gene lookup returns CDR1 SGDLS and CDR2 YYNGEE. Trimming took 4 bases from V and 2 from J; bases not matched to a gene: 12. The CDR3 loop spans 17 amino acids. CDR3 nucleotide sequence: TGTGCCAGCAGCTCAGGGGGTCAGGACTGGACCTACAATGAGCAGTTCTTC. Translating it yields CASSSGGQDWTYNEQFF.